Listed below are T cell receptor beta chains from one sample, sequenced in a study of HIV-infected patients and healthy controls. A single record per CDR3 protein comes from TCRdb applying MiXCR to the 5' RACE reads. Here the sample spans 18,000 or so distinct CDR3 sequences, roughly 9% being singletons. The material sequenced was blood. The receptor set was obtained from an adult in good health. Each CDR3 is given with its conserved first and last residue. D genes are given only for firm matches. Clone sizes are given selectively: once, few, many, or a class where the clone is expanded.

clone_size	j_call	v_call	d_call	cdr3_aa	cdr3_nt
many	TRBJ2-5	TRBV6-6	NA	CASSYGKETQYF	TGTGCCAGCAGTTACGGGAAAGAGACCCAGTACTTC
NA	TRBJ2-3	TRBV24-1	NA	CATSDLVGGTDTQYF	TGTGCCACCAGTGATTTGGTTGGGGGCACAGATACGCAGTATTTT
medium-sized	TRBJ2-1	TRBV11-2	TRBD1	CASSPLDRGGSYEQFF	TGTGCCAGCAGCCCACTGGACAGGGGGGGTTCGTATGAGCAGTTCTTC
medium-sized	TRBJ2-3	TRBV29-1	NA	CSVALSTDTQYF	TGCAGTGTAGCACTGAGCACAGATACGCAGTATTTT
medium-sized	TRBJ2-5	TRBV20-1	TRBD2	CSASSLAGLETQYF	TGCAGTGCTAGTAGCCTAGCGGGACTGGAGACCCAGTACTTC
many	TRBJ2-5	TRBV18	NA	CASSPPADRGKTQYF	TGTGCCAGCTCACCACCCGCGGACAGAGGAAAGACCCAGTACTTC
NA	TRBJ2-5	TRBV11-3	NA	CASSLTGGEETQYF	TGTGCCAGCAGCTTAACGGGCGGAGAAGAGACCCAGTACTTC
medium-sized	TRBJ2-5	TRBV7-9	TRBD2	CASSSGAGGGETQYF	TGTGCCAGCAGCTCCGGAGCGGGAGGCGGAGAGACCCAGTACTTC
medium-sized	TRBJ2-1	TRBV7-2	NA	CASSPPNSRQKQFF	TGTGCCAGCAGCCCCCCAAACAGTCGACAGAAGCAGTTCTTC
few	TRBJ1-1	TRBV5-1	NA	CASSLGRERLNTEAFF	TGCGCCAGCAGCTTGGGTAGGGAGCGGTTGAACACTGAAGCTTTCTTT
many	TRBJ1-5	TRBV6-1	NA	CASIQGRRNQPQHF	TGTGCCAGCATCCAGGGGCGGAGAAATCAGCCCCAGCATTTT
many	TRBJ2-1	TRBV2	NA	CATGRGNEQFF	TGTGCCACAGGAAGAGGGAATGAGCAGTTCTTC
many	TRBJ1-2	TRBV27	TRBD1	CASSLQGTGGPVYGYTF	TGTGCCAGCAGTTTACAAGGAACAGGGGGCCCTGTCTATGGCTACACCTTC
medium-sized	TRBJ2-2	TRBV6-5	NA	CASSYEQNTGELFF	TGTGCCAGCAGTTATGAACAAAACACCGGGGAGCTGTTTTTT
NA	TRBJ2-1	TRBV10-3	NA	CAISGTPGRSDNEQFF	TGTGCCATCAGCGGAACACCGGGACGGTCCGACAATGAGCAGTTCTTC
many	TRBJ1-2	TRBV30	NA	CAWSPHNVQGGGYTF	TGTGCCTGGAGCCCCCATAACGTGCAGGGAGGAGGCTACACCTTC
medium-sized	TRBJ2-1	TRBV28	TRBD1	CASSSEDRGFDNEQFF	TGTGCCAGCAGTTCTGAGGACAGGGGGTTTGACAATGAGCAGTTCTTC
few	TRBJ2-3	TRBV6-5	NA	CASSRGGGDLGTQYF	TGTGCCAGCAGTCGGGGTGGGGGAGACCTCGGTACGCAGTATTTT
many	TRBJ2-3	TRBV28	TRBD2	CASSLPGLADTDTQYF	TGTGCCAGCAGCCTACCCGGACTAGCGGACACAGATACGCAGTATTTT
NA	TRBJ2-7	TRBV18	NA	CASSGASRGEQYF	TGTGCCAGCTCGGGGGCCTCCAGGGGCGAGCAGTACTTC
few	TRBJ2-6	TRBV20-1	TRBD1	CSAKDRGLGANVLTF	TGCAGTGCCAAGGACAGGGGGCTCGGGGCCAACGTCCTGACTTTC
NA	TRBJ1-2	TRBV12-3/TRBV12-4	NA	CASRRGAYGYTF	TGTGCCAGCAGAAGGGGCGCCTATGGCTACACCTTC
many	TRBJ2-1	TRBV7-9	NA	CASSSMGAVNEQFF	TGTGCCAGCAGCTCCATGGGGGCAGTCAATGAGCAGTTCTTC
many	TRBJ2-7	TRBV27	TRBD1	CASRQIPGQGSSEQYF	TGTGCCAGCAGACAAATACCGGGACAGGGGTCCTCCGAGCAGTACTTC
many	TRBJ2-1	TRBV12-3/TRBV12-4	TRBD2	CASSPRLAGYYNEQFF	TGTGCCAGCAGTCCACGCCTAGCGGGGTACTACAATGAGCAGTTCTTC